This TCR beta chain was recorded in a study of blood T cell repertoires in COVID-19 (TCRdb year 2020). With regard to the full study: Samples from collaborators originated in the United States, Italy and Spain and spanned both the acute and convalescent phases of COVID-19. Where HLA class I and class II types were available, the types were taken from metadata supplied by the sample provider, not from assay-based typing. Sample metadata almost always included a de-identified subject ID, COVID-19 status, age in years and sex. The dataset comprised deeply sampled blood TCRbeta repertoires from subjects exposed to, actively infected with, or recovered from COVID-19. The samples were drawn from two sources: the first 160 participants of the ongoing ImmuneRACE study, and fewer than 1,500 subjects contributed by 6 global collaborators. A freely available public database, intended as a resource for researchers studying the immune response to SARS-CoV-2, is where the repertoires were released. The material from the prospective study consisted of cDNA or gDNA derived from T cells, B-cell-depleted T cells, or PBMCs.

TCRbeta CDR3 regions were amplified from genomic DNA by means of the immunoSEQ Assay, a bias-controlled multiplex PCR. In the authors' own workflow: The number of nucleated cells in each sample was estimated by amplification of reference gene primers within the assay. To quantify the absolute abundance of each unique TCRbeta CDR3 rearrangement, sequence reads were collapsed and filtered. Productive Simpson clonality was computed per sample as the square root of Simpson's diversity index over productive rearrangements. Drawn from immuneACCESS, this table holds only the in-frame rearrangements with V and J called that TCRdb kept. Clones are partly lost; checked studies trace under half to an unresolved V gene and leave the rest unexplained. From that table come the V and J calls and clone size; the DNA was used to work out D and trimming. This sample is represented by roughly 110,000 clones; approximately 83% of them were singletons. The ten most abundant clones make up around 0.77% of the sample.

The study at large found these results: Clinical and demographic metadata were provided uncurated, with the amount varying by source and participant.

Spanning cysteine to phenylalanine, the CDR3 consists of 15 amino acids. The kept DNA is CDR3 alone, 45 bases in frame from the first base. Looking up the germline V gene yields CDR1 MNHEY and CDR2 SVGAGI. Relative to germline, V is missing 4 bases and J is missing 7 bases, with 7 bases of the junction outside any gene match. Collaborating institutions collected whole blood in K2EDTA tubes following their own protocols. Collaborator samples were shipped for TCRbeta analysis as frozen whole blood, isolated PBMCs, or DNA extracted from either sample type. Worth noting for this clone: Its antigen specificity is not known. No much larger clone is present one base from it, and per-base qualities are unavailable.

The sequence derives from a woman in her 70s with acute or convalescent COVID-19. This chain is built from TRBV6-5 and TRBJ2-2, and 9 junctional nucleotides match TRBD1. Material: peripheral blood. The CDR3 has the sequence CASSSGQGSYGELFF. Read as DNA, the sequence is TGTGCCAGCAGTTCCGGACAGGGGTCCTACGGGGAGCTGTTTTTT.